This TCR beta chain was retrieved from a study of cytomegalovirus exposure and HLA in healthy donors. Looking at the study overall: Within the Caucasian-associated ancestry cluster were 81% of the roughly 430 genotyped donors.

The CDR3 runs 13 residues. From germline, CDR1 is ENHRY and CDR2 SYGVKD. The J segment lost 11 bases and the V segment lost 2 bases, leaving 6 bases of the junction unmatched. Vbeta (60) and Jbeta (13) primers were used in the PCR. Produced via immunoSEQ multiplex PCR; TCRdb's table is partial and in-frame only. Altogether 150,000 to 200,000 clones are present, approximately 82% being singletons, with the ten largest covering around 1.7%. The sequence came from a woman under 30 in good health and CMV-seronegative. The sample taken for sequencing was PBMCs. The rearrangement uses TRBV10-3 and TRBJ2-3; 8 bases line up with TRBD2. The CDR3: CAISEGLAGVQYF. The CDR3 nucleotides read TGTGCCATCAGTGAGGGACTAGCCGGGGTGCAGTATTTT.